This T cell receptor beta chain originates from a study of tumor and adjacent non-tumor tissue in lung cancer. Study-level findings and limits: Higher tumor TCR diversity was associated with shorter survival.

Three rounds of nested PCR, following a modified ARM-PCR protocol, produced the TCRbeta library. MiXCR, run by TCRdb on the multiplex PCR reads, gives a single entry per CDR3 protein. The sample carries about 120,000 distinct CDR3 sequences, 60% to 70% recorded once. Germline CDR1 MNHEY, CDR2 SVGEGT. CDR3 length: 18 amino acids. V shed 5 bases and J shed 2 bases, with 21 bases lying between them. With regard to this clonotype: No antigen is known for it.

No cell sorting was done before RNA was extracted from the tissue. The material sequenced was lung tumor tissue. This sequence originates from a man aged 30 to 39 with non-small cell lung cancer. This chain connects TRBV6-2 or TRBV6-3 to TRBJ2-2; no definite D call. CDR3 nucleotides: TGTGCCAGCAGTCACCCCACCCGGTGGGTGGTTAACACCGGGGAGCTGTTTTTT. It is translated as CASSHPTRWVVNTGELFF.